These 24 T cell receptor beta chains were all obtained from the same sample, sequenced in a study of shared clonotypes between healthy human individuals. The protocol was immunoSEQ multiplex PCR, while the TCRdb copy is restricted to in-frame clones and leaves out a portion. The repertoire includes about 2.4 million clones, around nine tenths of them detected once, and over 0.12% sits in the top ten. The sequenced material came from naive CD4+ T cells sorted from blood. Subset here: CD45RA+ positively selected. Receptor source: a young man in good health.

The CDR3 loop is CAWSRSGGIYGYTF. DNA for the CDR3: TGTGCCTGGAGCCGCTCGGGGGGGATTTATGGCTACACCTTC. This rearrangement joins TRBV30 to TRBJ1-2, with D perhaps TRBD1 (5 bases). V lost 3 bases and J 5 bases, leaving 16 bases between the germline ends. The CDR3 length is 14 residues. The germline gives CDR1 GTSNPN, CDR2 SVGIG (reference sequence).

In its sample, this clone was seen once. V gene TRBV5-6 combines with J gene TRBJ2-2, with a weak D call TRBD2 (6 bases). CDR1 and CDR2 from the germline V gene are SGHDT and YYEEEE. CDR3 length: 14 residues. V lost 4 bases, J lost 4 bases, and 11 bases lay in between. This CDR3 reads CASSGGLSTGELFF. DNA of the CDR3: TGTGCCAGCAGCGGGGGGTTGAGCACCGGGGAGCTGTTTTTT.

The rearrangement uses TRBV7-2 and TRBJ1-2; D perhaps matches TRBD1 (6 bases). The ends were cut back, 7 bases at V and 8 bases at J, with 20 bases in the middle. CDR3 length: 14 residues. CDR1 is SGHTA, CDR2 FQGNSA, per germline. Here the CDR3 DNA reads TGTGCCAGCACCAAATTAGAAGGGGGTGGAGGCTACACCTTC. It yields the protein CASTKLEGGGGYTF.

V usage is TRBV10-3 and J usage is TRBJ2-2; D perhaps matches TRBD2 (6 bases). Trimming removed 7 bases at V and 6 bases at J, with 21 bases between. Germline CDR1 reads ENHRY; CDR2 reads SYGVKD. This CDR3 contains 16 residues. The CDR3 sequence: CAITGSVGNRPGELFF. For the CDR3, the DNA is TGTGCCATCACCGGGAGTGTTGGGAATCGGCCCGGGGAGCTGTTTTTT.

This CDR3 is CASSEQQEWGTEAFF. CDR3 in DNA: TGTGCCAGCAGTGAACAACAGGAATGGGGGACTGAAGCTTTCTTT. This rearrangement joins TRBV2 to TRBJ1-1; TRBD1 might be the D (5 bases). The CDR3 is 15 amino acids. Trimming removed 2 bases at V and 5 bases at J, with 15 bases between. The germline V gene has CDR1 SNHLY and CDR2 FYNNEI.

The V call is TRBV7-9, the J call TRBJ1-5; no clear D. The CDR3 has 15 amino acids. The V and J ends lost 5 bases and 2 bases respectively, with 13 bases between them. Per germline, CDR1 SEHNR and CDR2 FQNEAQ (reference sequence). The chain's CDR3 is CASSQATEGNQPQHF. In DNA form, the CDR3 reads TGTGCCAGCAGCCAAGCTACTGAGGGCAATCAGCCCCAGCATTTT.

The chain has TRBV6-4 and TRBJ2-3, with 9 bases fitting TRBD1. Germline CDR1 and CDR2: MRHNA and SNTAGT. Losses at the gene ends were 6 bases for V and 3 bases for J; bases not matched to a gene: 7. The CDR3 covers 15 residues. The CDR3 is CASRDRGYETDTQYF. The DNA for the CDR3 is TGTGCCAGCAGAGACAGGGGGTATGAGACAGATACGCAGTATTTT.

The chain couples TRBV4-1 to TRBJ2-4; 7 nucleotides match TRBD2. The CDR3 runs 17 residues. The V segment lost 0 bases and the J segment 0 bases; nucleotides outside the gene matches: 5. Germline CDR1 MGHRA, CDR2 YSYEKL. Here the CDR3 reads CASSQEASGLAKNIQYF. The DNA for the CDR3 is TGCGCCAGCAGCCAAGAGGCTAGCGGACTAGCCAAAAACATTCAGTACTTC.

V gene TRBV28 combines with J gene TRBJ2-7; D unresolved. Germline CDR1 MDHEN, CDR2 SYDVKM. There are 17 residues in the CDR3. Deletions cut 5 bases from V and 3 bases from J, with 23 bases between. The CDR3 bases are TGTGCCAGCAGTGTGTATAGTAGAACAGCTGAACACTACGAGCAGTACTTC. Protein sequence: CASSVYSRTAEHYEQYF.

The CDR3 is CASSQRGRDEKLFF. CDR3 nucleotides: TGTGCCAGCAGCCAGCGAGGACGGGATGAAAAACTGTTTTTT. The V and J genes are TRBV11-2 and TRBJ1-4; D gene unclear. V gave up 5 bases and J gave up 6 bases, with 13 bases separating them. From germline, CDR1 is SGHAT and CDR2 FQNNGV. CDR3 length: 14 amino acids.

The V gene is TRBV5-6, the J gene TRBJ1-1, with unresolved D. The CDR3 consists of 15 residues. Germline CDR1 is SGHDT and CDR2 is YYEEEE. Trimming took 0 bases from V and 0 from J, leaving 9 bases between them. CDR3 DNA: TGTGCCAGCAGCTTGGGGCAGGTTTTGAACACTGAAGCTTTCTTT. It is translated as CASSLGQVLNTEAFF.

Comment on this clone: Different DNA sequences within this sample yield the same CDR3. V gene TRBV4-1 combines with J gene TRBJ2-1; no firm D call. The CDR3 sequence is 15 residues long. V lost 1 base, J lost 1 base, and 8 bases lay in between. Germline loops: CDR1 MGHRA, CDR2 YSYEKL. This CDR3 is CASSQASGSYNEQFF. The CDR3 region has the DNA TGCGCCAGCAGCCAAGCGTCAGGTTCCTACAATGAGCAGTTCTTC.

The count of this clone is one. This chain joins TRBV7-8 and TRBJ1-5, with D uncertain. Germline V lookup: CDR1 SGHVS, CDR2 FQNEAQ. Trimming removed 2 bases from V and 1 base from J, with 3 bases in between. This CDR3 region has 13 residues. CDR3 DNA sequence: TGTGCCAGCAGCTTAAACAGCAATCAGCCCCAGCATTTT. It codes for CASSLNSNQPQHF.

The genes are TRBV6-5 and TRBJ1-6, with D maybe TRBD1 (6 bases). The CDR3 sequence is 14 residues long. Germline lookup yields CDR1 MNHEY and CDR2 SVGAGI. The ends were cut back, 5 bases at V and 6 bases at J, with 11 bases in the middle. The CDR3, as DNA: TGTGCCAGCAGTCCAGACAGGATTAATTCACCCCTCCACTTT. Its translation: CASSPDRINSPLHF.

The genes are TRBV18 and TRBJ1-2; tentative D call: TRBD1 (6 bases). The CDR3 runs to 15 residues. Germline V gene sequence: CDR1 KGHSH, CDR2 LQKENI. Trimming left V 2 bases short and J 0 bases short, with 10 bases between. CDR3 amino acids: CASSPGQTSNYGYTF. The CDR3 DNA is TGTGCCAGCTCACCAGGACAGACATCTAACTATGGCTACACCTTC.

As regards this clone: Other nucleotide sequences in the sample specify the same CDR3. The V and J genes are TRBV7-9 and TRBJ1-3; D call uncertain. This CDR3 is 15 amino acids long. V shed 1 base and J shed 0 bases, with 7 bases lying between them. The V gene's germline CDR1 is SEHNR and CDR2 FQNEAQ (reference sequence). The CDR3 loop is CASSLGGSSGNTIYF. CDR3 DNA sequence: TGTGCCAGCAGCTTAGGTGGGAGCTCTGGAAACACCATATATTTT.

The chain couples TRBV5-1 to TRBJ1-5, with D uncertain. This CDR3 comprises 15 residues. V was clipped by 0 bases and J by 1 base, with 8 bases between them. Germline CDR1 and CDR2: SGHRS and YFSETQ. The CDR3 DNA is TGCGCCAGCAGCTTGGACAGTATGAGCAATCAGCCCCAGCATTTT. Its translation: CASSLDSMSNQPQHF.

This chain links TRBV5-4 with TRBJ2-7, with TRBD1 identical over 10 bases. CDR3 size: 15 residues. Germline trimming cut 4 bases from V and 4 bases from J; bases unmatched to any gene: 8. Germline V CDR1 and CDR2: SGHNT, YYREEE (reference sequence). The CDR3 region is CASSGGTGAKYEQYF. The CDR3 DNA follows: TGTGCCAGCAGCGGCGGGACAGGGGCGAAGTACGAGCAGTACTTC.

CDR3 bases: TGTGCCAGCAGCCCAAATGGGAACATTCAGTACTTC. Residues: CASSPNGNIQYF. V is TRBV14 and J is TRBJ2-4; D ambiguous. The CDR3 has 12 amino acids. V was shortened by 4 bases and J by 7 bases, with 8 bases between the two germline ends. Germline V gene data show CDR1 as SGHDN and CDR2 as FVKESK.

The sample holds one count of this clone. The J gene is TRBJ1-2, the V gene TRBV28; D possibly corresponds to TRBD1 (6 bases). Per germline, CDR1 MDHEN and CDR2 SYDVKM. V was cut by 2 bases and J by 4 bases, with 17 bases left in between. The CDR3 has 16 residues. In nucleotides, the CDR3 is TGTGCCAGCAGTTTAGGGACATCACCGCACGTCTATGGCTACACCTTC. It encodes CASSLGTSPHVYGYTF.

The chain links TRBV19 to TRBJ1-2; a weak D match, TRBD1 (5 bases). Trimming took 1 base from V and 3 from J, leaving 12 bases between them. This CDR3 spans 15 amino acids. Germline values: CDR1 LNHDA, CDR2 SQIVND (reference sequence). The CDR3 sequence is CASSIASEGHYGYTF. The CDR3 nucleotides read TGTGCCAGTAGTATAGCTTCCGAGGGGCACTATGGCTACACCTTC.

This chain links TRBV7-6 with TRBJ2-1; D is undetermined. This CDR3 has 16 amino acids. Deletions cut 1 base from V and 2 bases from J, with 12 bases between. CDR1 SGHVS and CDR2 FNYEAQ come from the germline V gene. The DNA for the CDR3 is TGTGCCAGCAGCTTAGGGACGGCGGATACCTACAATGAGCAGTTCTTC. The encoded protein is CASSLGTADTYNEQFF.

This sequence joins TRBV27 and TRBJ1-5, with D uncertain. Germline V gene data show CDR1 as MNHEY and CDR2 as SMNVEV (reference sequence). Trimming cost V 4 bases and J 0 bases, with 10 bases left between them. This CDR3 has 15 amino acids. DNA of the CDR3: TGTGCCAGCAGTTCCACCAGGTTTAGCAATCAGCCCCAGCATTTT. Its protein is CASSSTRFSNQPQHF.

In this sample, this clone turned up once. The genes are TRBV28 and TRBJ1-5, with a tentative D call TRBD1 (5 bases). The CDR3 totals 16 residues. Per the germline V gene, CDR1 is MDHEN and CDR2 is SYDVKM. V lost 10 bases to trimming and J lost 4 bases, with 23 bases between them. CDR3: CAIQWGMSSGNQPQHF. In DNA, the CDR3 is TGTGCCATCCAGTGGGGGATGTCGAGCGGAAATCAGCCCCAGCATTTT.